This T cell receptor (beta chain) is from a study of cytomegalovirus exposure and HLA in healthy donors. Overall study context: There were 300 to 400 genotyped donors. Of these, 81% fell in the genetic ancestry cluster associated with self-reported Caucasian donors. General study results and limits: Productive status was seen about 87% or about 30% of the time for most TCR beta V segments in an earlier analysis.

PCR employed 60 Vbeta and 13 Jbeta primers. Only in-frame clones appear in the TCRdb table, and some are missing; sequencing was by immunoSEQ multiplex PCR. The sample consists of under 150,000 clones, more than 80% of them appearing once. Trimming removed 1 base from V and 2 bases from J, with 10 bases in between. The CDR3 is 15 amino acids. Germline assignment: CDR1 SGHDT and CDR2 YYEEEE. To note about this clone: The antigen is not known.

The sequenced sample was PBMCs. The V call is TRBV5-6, the J call TRBJ2-1, with D possibly matching TRBD1 (5 bases). This clonotype was obtained from a woman in her twenties or thirties in good health and CMV-seropositive. The CDR3 DNA follows: TGTGCCAGCAGCTTGAAGGGGATACCCTACAATGAGCAGTTCTTC. As protein: CASSLKGIPYNEQFF.